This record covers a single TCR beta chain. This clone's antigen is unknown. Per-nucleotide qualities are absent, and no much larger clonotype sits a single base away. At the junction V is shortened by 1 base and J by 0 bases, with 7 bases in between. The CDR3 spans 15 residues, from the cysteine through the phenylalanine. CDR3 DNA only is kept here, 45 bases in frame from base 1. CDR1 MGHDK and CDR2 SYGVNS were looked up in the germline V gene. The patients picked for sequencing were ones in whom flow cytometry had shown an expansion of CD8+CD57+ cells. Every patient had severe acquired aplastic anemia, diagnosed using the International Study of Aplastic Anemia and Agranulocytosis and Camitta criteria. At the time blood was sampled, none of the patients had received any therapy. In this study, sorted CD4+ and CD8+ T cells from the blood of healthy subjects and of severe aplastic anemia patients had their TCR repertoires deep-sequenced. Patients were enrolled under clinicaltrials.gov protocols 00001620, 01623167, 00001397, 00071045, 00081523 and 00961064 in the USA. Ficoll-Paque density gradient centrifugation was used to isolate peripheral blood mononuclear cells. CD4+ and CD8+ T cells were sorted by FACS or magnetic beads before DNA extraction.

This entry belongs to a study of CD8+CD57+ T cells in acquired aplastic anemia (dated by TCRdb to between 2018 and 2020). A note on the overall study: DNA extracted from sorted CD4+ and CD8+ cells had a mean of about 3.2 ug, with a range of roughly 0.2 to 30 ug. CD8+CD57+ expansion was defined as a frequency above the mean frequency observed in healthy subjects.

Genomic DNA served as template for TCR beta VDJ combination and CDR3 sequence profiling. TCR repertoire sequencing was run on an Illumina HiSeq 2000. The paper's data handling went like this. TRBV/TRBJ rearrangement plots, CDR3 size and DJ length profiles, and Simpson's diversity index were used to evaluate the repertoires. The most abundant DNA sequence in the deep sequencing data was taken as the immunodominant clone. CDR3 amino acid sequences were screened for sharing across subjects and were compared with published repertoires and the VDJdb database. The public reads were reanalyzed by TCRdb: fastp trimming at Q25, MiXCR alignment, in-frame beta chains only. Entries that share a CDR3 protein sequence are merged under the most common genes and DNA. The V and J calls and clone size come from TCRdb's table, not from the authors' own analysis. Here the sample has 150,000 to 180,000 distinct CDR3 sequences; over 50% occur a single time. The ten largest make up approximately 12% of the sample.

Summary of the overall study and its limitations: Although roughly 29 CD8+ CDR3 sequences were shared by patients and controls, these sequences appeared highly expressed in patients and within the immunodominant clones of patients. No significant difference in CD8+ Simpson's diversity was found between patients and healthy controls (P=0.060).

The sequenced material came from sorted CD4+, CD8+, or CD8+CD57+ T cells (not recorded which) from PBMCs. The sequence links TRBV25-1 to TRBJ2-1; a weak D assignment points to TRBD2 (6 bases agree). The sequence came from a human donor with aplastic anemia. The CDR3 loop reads CASSESSASYNEQFF. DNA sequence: TGTGCCAGCAGTGAATCTAGCGCCTCCTACAATGAGCAGTTCTTC.